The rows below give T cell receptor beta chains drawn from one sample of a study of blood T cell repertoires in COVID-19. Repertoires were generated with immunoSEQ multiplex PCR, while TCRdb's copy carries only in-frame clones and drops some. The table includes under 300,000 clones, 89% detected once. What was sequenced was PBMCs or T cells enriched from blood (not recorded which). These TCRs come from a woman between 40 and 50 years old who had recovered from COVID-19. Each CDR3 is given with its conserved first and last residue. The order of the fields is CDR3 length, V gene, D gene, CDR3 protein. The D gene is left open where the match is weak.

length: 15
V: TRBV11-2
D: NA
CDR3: CASSLSGGNLNEQFF

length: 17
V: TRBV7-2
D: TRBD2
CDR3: CASSLARSSGNTGELFF

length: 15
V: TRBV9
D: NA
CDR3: CASSVDHSSGNTIYF

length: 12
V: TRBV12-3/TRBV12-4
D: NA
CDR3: CASSLTVNTIYF

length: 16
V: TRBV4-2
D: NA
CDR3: CASSHHGPQGYQPQHF

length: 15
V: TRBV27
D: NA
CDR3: CASSLFFRNTDTQYF

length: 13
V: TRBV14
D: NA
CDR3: CASSQEVRTQLFF

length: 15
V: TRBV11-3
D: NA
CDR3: CASSLEGTGGTEAFF

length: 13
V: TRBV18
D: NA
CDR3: CASSDQRNTEAFF

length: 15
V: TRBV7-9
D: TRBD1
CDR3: CASSPRQGMGDTQYF

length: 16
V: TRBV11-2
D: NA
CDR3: CASSPYSYQVDTEAFF

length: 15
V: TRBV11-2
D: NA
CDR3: CASSFELSGANVLTF

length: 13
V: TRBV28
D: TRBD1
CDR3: CASLQGAEEKLFF

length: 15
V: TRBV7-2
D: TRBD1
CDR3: CASSLYGTEPLEQYF

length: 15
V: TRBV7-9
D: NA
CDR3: CASSLLSGRDTEAFF

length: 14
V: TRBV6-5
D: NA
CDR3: CASRLGNSGNTIYF

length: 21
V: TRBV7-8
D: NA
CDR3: CASSTWTGKDSAGVLTGELFF

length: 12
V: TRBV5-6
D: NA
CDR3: CASSTGGHSYTF

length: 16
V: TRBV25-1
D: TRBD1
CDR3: CASSDPTGGAYNEQFF

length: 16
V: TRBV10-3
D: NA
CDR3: CAISESNMDGGSPLHF

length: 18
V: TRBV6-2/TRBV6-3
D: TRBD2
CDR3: CASSFLAGRRTGTDTQYF

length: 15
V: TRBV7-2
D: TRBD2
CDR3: CASSLRTRTQETQYF

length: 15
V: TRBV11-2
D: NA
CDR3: CASSLDGSTNYEQYF

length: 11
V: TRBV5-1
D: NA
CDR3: CASSLQGEQFF

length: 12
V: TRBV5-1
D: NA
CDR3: CASSLAGNVRFW

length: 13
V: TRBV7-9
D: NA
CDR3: CASRTGGRTEAFF

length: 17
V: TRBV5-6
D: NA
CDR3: CASSLIISSGSGNTIYF

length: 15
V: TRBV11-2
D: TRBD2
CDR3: CASRIIAGGGNEQFF

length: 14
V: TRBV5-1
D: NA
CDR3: CASSSPGFDSPLHF

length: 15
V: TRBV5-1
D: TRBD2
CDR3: CASSTSGGAYNEQFF

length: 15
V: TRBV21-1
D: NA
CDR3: CASSLPKRSGNTIYF

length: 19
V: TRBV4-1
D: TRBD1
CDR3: CASSRAFGTGVKGPDTQYF

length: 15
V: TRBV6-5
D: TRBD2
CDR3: CASSYAGGPVDTQYF

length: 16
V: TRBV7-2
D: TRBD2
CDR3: CASSLGLAGGGDTQYF

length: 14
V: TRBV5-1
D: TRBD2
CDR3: CASSLTSGGETQYF

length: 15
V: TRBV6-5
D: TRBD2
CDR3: CASRGLAGGLDTQYF